This TCR beta chain is from a study of blood T cell repertoires in COVID-19. Study background: Researchers got acute and convalescent COVID-19 samples from the United States, Italy and Spain.

In the study's own analysis: The assay estimated nucleated cells by amplifying reference gene primers. The assay was immunoSEQ multiplex PCR, and TCRdb's table has in-frame clones only and misses some. The DNA was the basis for D and trimming; V, J and clone size are from that table. Of over 200,000 clones in the sample, roughly 85% are singletons; the top ten hold approximately 11%. Germline CDR1 is MNHEY and CDR2 is SVGEGT. CDR3 length equals 16 residues. V lost 4 bases and J lost 7; bases outside the gene matches: 12. The clonotype comes from a young man who had recovered from COVID-19. The J gene is TRBJ1-2, the V gene TRBV6-2 or TRBV6-3, with 10 nucleotides matching TRBD1. The sequenced sample was PBMCs or T cells enriched from blood (not recorded which). The CDR3 DNA reads TGTGCCAGCAGTTCGAGAGACAGGGGGCGCATTTCTGGCTACACCTTC. Translated: CASSSRDRGRISGYTF.